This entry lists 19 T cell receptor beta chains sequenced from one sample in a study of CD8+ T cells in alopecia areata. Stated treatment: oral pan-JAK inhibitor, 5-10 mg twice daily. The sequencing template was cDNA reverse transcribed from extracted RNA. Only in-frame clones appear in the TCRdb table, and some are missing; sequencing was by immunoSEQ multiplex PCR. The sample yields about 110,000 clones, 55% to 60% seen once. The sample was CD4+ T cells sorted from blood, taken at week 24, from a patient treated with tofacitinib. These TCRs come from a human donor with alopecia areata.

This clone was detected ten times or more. The CDR3 sequence is CASSPGQHEAFF. In DNA, the CDR3 is TGCGCCAGCAGCCCGGGACAGCATGAAGCTTTCTTT. V is TRBV5-1 and J is TRBJ1-1; 7 positions match TRBD1. This CDR3 region has 12 residues. Per germline, CDR1 SGHRS and CDR2 YFSETQ. V was pared by 4 bases and J by 7 bases, with 4 bases of the junction left unmatched.

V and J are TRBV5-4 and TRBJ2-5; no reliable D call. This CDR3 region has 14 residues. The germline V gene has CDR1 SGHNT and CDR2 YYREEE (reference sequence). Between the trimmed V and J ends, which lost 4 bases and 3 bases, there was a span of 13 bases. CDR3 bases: TGTGCCAGCAGCCGGTCGGGCCTAGAAGAGACCCAGTACTTC. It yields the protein CASSRSGLEETQYF.

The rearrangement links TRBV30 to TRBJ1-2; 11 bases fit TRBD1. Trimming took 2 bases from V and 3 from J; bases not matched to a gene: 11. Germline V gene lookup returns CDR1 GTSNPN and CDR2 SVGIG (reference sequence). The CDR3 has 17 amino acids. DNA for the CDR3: TGTGCCTGGAGTCCCCCCGGACAGGGGGCGAGCGACTATGGCTACACCTTC. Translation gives CAWSPPGQGASDYGYTF.

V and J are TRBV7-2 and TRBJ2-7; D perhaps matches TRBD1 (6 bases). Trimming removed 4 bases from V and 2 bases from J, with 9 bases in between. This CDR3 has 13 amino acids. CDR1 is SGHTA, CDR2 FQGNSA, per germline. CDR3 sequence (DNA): TGTGCCAGCAGCTCTGGACAGACCTACGAGCAGTACTTC. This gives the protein CASSSGQTYEQYF.

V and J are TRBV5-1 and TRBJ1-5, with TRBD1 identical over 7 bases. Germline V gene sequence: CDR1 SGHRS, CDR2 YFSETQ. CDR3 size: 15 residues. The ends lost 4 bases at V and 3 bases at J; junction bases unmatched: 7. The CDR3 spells CASSAEGQFNQPQHF. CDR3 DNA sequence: TGCGCCAGCAGCGCCGAGGGACAGTTCAATCAGCCCCAGCATTTT.

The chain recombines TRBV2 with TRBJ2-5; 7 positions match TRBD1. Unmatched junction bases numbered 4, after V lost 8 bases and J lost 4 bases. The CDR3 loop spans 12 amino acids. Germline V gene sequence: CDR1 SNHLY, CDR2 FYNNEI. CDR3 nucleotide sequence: TGTGCCAGCGCGACAGGGAGAGAGACCCAGTACTTC. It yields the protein CASATGRETQYF.

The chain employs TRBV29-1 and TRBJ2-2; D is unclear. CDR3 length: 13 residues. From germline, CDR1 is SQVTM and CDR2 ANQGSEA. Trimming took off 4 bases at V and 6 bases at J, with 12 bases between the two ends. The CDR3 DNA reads TGCAGCGTTGCCGCCATTACGGCCGGGGAGCTGTTTTTT. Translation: CSVAAITAGELFF.

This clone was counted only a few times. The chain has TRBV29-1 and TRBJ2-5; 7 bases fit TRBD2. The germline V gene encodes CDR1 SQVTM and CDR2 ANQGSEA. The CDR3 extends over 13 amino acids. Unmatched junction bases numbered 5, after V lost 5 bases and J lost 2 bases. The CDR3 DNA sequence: TGCAGCGTTTCTCCGGGGGGTCAAGAGACCCAGTACTTC. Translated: CSVSPGGQETQYF.

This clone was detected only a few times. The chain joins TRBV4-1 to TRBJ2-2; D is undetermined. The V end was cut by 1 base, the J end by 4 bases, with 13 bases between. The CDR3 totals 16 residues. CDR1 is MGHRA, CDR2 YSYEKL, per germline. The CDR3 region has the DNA TGCGCCAGCAGCCAAGGAGTGGGGTGGAGCACCGGGGAGCTGTTTTTT. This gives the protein CASSQGVGWSTGELFF.

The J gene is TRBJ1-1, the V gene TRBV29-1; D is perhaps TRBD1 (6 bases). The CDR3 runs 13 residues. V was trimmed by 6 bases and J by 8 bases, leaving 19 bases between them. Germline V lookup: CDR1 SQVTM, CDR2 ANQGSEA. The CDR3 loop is CSVAPRQAGEAFF. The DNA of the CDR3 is TGCAGCGTGGCCCCCCGACAGGCGGGAGAAGCTTTCTTT.

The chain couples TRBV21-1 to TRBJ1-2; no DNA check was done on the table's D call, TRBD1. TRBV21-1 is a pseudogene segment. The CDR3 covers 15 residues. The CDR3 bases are TGTGCCAAATCGACAGGGAACAGAGAACCCTATGGCTACACCTTC. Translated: CAKSTGNREPYGYTF.

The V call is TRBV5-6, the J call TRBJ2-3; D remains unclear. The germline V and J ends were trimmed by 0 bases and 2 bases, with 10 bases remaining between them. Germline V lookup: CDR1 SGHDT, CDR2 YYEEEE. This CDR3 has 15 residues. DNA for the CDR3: TGTGCCAGCAGCTTGGTGGGCGGACCCACAGATACGCAGTATTTT. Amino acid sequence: CASSLVGGPTDTQYF.

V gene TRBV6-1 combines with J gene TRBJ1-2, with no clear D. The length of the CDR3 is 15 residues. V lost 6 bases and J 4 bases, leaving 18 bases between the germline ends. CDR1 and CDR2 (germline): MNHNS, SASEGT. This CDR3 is CASSLDGQTFYGYTF. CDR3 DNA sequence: TGTGCCAGCAGCCTAGACGGGCAGACGTTCTATGGCTACACCTTC.

The CDR3, as DNA: TGCGCCAGCAGCATGGACAGCCTCAATCAGCCCCAGCATTTT. It encodes CASSMDSLNQPQHF. The chain couples TRBV5-1 to TRBJ1-5, with D possibly TRBD1 on 6 matching bases. The CDR3 runs to 14 residues. Looked up from germline, CDR1 is SGHRS and CDR2 is YFSETQ. With 4 bases removed from V and 3 bases from J, the gap between germline ends came to 11 bases.

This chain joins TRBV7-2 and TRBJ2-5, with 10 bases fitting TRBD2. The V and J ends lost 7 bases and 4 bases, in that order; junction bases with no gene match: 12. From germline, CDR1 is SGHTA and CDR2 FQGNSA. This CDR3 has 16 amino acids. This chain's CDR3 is CASTKGSLAGVETQYF. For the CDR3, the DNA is TGTGCCAGCACCAAAGGGAGTCTAGCGGGAGTAGAGACCCAGTACTTC.

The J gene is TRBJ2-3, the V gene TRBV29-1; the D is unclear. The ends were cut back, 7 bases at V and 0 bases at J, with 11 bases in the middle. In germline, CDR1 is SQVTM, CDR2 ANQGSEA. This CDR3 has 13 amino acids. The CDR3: CSAAIGSTDTQYF. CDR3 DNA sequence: TGCAGCGCCGCAATTGGTAGCACAGATACGCAGTATTTT.

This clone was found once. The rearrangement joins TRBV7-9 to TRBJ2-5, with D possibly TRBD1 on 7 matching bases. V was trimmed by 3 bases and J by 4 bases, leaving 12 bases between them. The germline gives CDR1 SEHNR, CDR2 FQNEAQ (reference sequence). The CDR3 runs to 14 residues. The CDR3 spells CASSFQGGVETQYF. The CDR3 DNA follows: TGTGCCAGCAGCTTCCAGGGGGGAGTAGAGACCCAGTACTTC.

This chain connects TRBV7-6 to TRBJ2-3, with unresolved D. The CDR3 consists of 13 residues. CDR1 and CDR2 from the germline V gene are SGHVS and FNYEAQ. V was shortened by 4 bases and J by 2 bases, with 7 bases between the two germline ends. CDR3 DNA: TGTGCCAGCAGCTCGAGAGACACAGATACGCAGTATTTT. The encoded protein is CASSSRDTDTQYF. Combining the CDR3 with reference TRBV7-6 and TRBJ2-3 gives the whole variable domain GAGVSQSPRYKVTKRGQDVALRCDPISGHVSLYWYRQALGQGPEFLTYFNYEAQQDKSGLPNDRFSAERPEGSISTLTIQRTEQRDSAMYRCASSSRDTDTQYFGPGTRLTVL.

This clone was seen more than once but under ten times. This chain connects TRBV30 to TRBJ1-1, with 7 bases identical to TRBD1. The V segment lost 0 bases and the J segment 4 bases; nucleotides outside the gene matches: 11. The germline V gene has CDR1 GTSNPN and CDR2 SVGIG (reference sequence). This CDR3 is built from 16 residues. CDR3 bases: TGTGCCTGGAGTGTACATAAGGGGGCTGGGAGCACTGAAGCTTTCTTT. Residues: CAWSVHKGAGSTEAFF.